This T cell receptor (beta chain) emerged from a study of T cell repertoires in ileal Crohn's disease. The CDR3 has 13 residues. Looked up from germline, CDR1 is MNHEY and CDR2 is SVGAGI. The ends were cut back, 5 bases at V and 7 bases at J, with 12 bases in the middle. Sequencing used immunoSEQ multiplex PCR; TCRdb keeps in-frame clones, though not all of them. The table has about 6,500 clones, 60% to 75% seen once. The TCR sequence derives from an adult with Crohn's disease. The gene calls are TRBV6-5 and TRBJ2-1; perhaps TRBD1 as D (6 bases). Sequencing was done on a sample of ileal tissue. CDR3 protein: CASSPDRLNEQFF. The CDR3 region has the DNA TGTGCCAGCAGTCCGGACAGACTTAATGAGCAGTTCTTC.